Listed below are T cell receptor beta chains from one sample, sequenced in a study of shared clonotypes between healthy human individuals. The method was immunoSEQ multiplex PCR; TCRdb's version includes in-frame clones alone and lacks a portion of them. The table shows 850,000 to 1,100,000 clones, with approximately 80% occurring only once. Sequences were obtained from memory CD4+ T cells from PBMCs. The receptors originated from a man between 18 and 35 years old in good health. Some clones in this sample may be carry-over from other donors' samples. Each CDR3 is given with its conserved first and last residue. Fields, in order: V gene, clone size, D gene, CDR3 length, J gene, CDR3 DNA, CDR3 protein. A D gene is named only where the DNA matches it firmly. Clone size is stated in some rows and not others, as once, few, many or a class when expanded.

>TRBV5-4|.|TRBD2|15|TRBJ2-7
TGTGCCAGCAGCACAGCTAGCGGGAACACCTACGAGCAGTACTTC
CASSTASGNTYEQYF
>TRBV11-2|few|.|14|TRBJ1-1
TGTGCCAGCAGCTTAGCCTTAGGGAACACTGAAGCTTTCTTT
CASSLALGNTEAFF
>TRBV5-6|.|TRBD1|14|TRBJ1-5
TGTGCCAGCAGCCGGACAGGCGGCAATCAGCCCCAGCATTTT
CASSRTGGNQPQHF
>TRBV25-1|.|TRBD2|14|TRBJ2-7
TGTGCCAGCAGTGATGGGACTAGCGTTCTCGAGCAGTACTTC
CASSDGTSVLEQYF
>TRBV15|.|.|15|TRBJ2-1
TGTGCCGCCAGCAGAGTAAGCGGATCCTACAATGAGCAGTTCTTC
CAASRVSGSYNEQFF
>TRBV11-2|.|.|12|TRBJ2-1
TGTGCCAGCAGCTTCAATGGGAGGGAGCAGTTCTTC
CASSFNGREQFF
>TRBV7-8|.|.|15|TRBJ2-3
TGTGCCAGCACTACGACGGGGCTAGCCACAGATACGCAGTATTTT
CASTTTGLATDTQYF
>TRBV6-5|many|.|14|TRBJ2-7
TGTGCCAGCAGACTCCCTGGGGGGGCGGGTGAGCAGTACTTC
CASRLPGGAGEQYF
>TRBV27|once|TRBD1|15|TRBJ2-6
TGTGCCAGTAGGGACAGGGGCGGTGGGGCCAACGTCCTGACTTTC
CASRDRGGGANVLTF
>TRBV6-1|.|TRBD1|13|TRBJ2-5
TGTGCCAGCAGTGGCCAGACAGGGGAGACCCAGTACTTC
CASSGQTGETQYF
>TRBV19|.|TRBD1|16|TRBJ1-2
TGTGCCAGTAGTACCCACCGGGACAGGAGTAACTATGGCTACACCTTC
CASSTHRDRSNYGYTF
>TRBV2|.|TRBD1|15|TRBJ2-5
TGTGCCAGCAGTGAACAAGGACAGGGCTCAGAGACCCAGTACTTC
CASSEQGQGSETQYF
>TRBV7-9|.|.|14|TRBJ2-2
TGTGCCGCCTCGCGGGACACCTACACCGGGGAGCTGTTTTTT
CAASRDTYTGELFF
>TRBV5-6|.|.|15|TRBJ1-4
TGTGCCAGCAGCTCCACTCAGGGTCATAATGAAAAACTGTTTTTT
CASSSTQGHNEKLFF
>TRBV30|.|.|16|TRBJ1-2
TGTGCCTGGAGTGTATCACCGGACTTGTTTGACTATGGCTACACCTTC
CAWSVSPDLFDYGYTF
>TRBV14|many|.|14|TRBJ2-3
TGTGCCAGCAGCCAAGACGTAGGATGGTTTGCAAGGAATTTT
CASSQDVGWFARNF
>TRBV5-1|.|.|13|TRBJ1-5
TGCGCCAGCAGCTTGGGGGAGAGGCAGCCCCAGCATTTT
CASSLGERQPQHF
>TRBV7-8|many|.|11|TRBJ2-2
TGTGCCAGCAGCTTGGAGGGGGAGCTGTTTTTT
CASSLEGELFF
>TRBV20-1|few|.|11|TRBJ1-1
TGCAGTGCCCCTCGGGGGACTGAAGCTTTCTTT
CSAPRGTEAFF
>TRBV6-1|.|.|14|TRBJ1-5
TGTGCCAGCAGTGGAACGGACGGAATTCAGCCCCAGCATTTT
CASSGTDGIQPQHF
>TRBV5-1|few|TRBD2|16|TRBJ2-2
TGCGCCAGCAGCCTCACCAGCGGGAGGAACACCGGGGAGCTGTTTTTT
CASSLTSGRNTGELFF
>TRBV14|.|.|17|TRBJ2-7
TGTGCCAGCAGCTCGCGCCCGGGACTTCTTATGGGCTACGAGCAGTACTTC
CASSSRPGLLMGYEQYF
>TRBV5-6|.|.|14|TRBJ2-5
TGTGCCAGCAGCTTGGCTAGGGCATGGGAGACCCAGTACTTC
CASSLARAWETQYF
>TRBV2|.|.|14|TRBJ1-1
TGTGCCAGCACCCTCGGGGGGCCGAACACTGAAGCTTTCTTT
CASTLGGPNTEAFF
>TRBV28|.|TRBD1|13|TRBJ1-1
TGTGCCAGCAGTGGGGGGACAGATACTCTTGCTTTCTTT
CASSGGTDTLAFF
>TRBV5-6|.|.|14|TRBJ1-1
TGTGCCAGCATTCGAGGGCGGATGAACACTGAAGCTTTCTTT
CASIRGRMNTEAFF
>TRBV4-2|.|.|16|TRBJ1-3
TGTGCCAGCAGCCGTACTAAGGTGATCTCTGGAAACACCATATATTTT
CASSRTKVISGNTIYF
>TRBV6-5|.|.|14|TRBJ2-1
TGTGCCAGCACTCACGGGGGCAGGGCCAATGAGCAGTTCTTC
CASTHGGRANEQFF
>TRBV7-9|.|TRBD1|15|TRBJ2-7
TGTGCCAGCAGCCAATCAGGGGGTCGGTCCTACGAGCAGTACTTC
CASSQSGGRSYEQYF
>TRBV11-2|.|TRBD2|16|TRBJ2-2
TGTGCCAGCAGCTTAGGCGAGCGGGGGAACACCGGGGAGCTGTTTTTT
CASSLGERGNTGELFF